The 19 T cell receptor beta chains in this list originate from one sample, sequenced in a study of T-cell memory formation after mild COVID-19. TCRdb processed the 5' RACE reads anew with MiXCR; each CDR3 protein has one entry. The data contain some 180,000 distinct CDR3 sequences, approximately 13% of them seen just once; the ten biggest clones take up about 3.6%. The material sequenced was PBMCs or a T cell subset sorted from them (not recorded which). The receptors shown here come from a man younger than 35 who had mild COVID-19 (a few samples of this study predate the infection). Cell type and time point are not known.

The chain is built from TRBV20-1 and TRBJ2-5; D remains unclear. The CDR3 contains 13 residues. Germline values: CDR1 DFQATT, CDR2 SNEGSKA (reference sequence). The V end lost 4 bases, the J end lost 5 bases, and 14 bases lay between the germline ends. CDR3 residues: CSATDSTVETQYF. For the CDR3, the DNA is TGCAGTGCTACCGACTCAACCGTGGAGACCCAGTACTTC.

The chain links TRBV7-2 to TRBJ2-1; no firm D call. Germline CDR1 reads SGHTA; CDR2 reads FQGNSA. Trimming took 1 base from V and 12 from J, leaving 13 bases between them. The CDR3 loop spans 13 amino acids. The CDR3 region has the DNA TGTGCCAGCAGCTTAGGGGCCAGCATATCGCAGTTCTTC. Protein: CASSLGASISQFF.

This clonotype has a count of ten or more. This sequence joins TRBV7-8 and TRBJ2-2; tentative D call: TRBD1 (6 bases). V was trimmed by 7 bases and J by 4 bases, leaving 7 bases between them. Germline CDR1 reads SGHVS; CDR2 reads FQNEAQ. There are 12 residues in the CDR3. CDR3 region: CASTGATGELFF. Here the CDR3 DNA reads TGTGCCAGCACAGGGGCCACCGGGGAGCTGTTTTTT.

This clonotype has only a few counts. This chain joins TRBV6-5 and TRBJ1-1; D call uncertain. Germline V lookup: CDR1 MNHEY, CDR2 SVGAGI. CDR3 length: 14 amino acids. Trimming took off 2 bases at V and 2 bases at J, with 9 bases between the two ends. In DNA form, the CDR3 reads TGTGCCAGCAGTTACGATTCGAGAAACACTGAAGCTTTCTTT. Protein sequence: CASSYDSRNTEAFF.

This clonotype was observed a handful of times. The CDR3 loop reads CASSWGLVVTDTQYF. The CDR3 DNA follows: TGTGCCAGCAGCTGGGGCCTCGTTGTCACAGATACGCAGTATTTT. This chain uses TRBV13 with TRBJ2-3; maybe TRBD1 (5 bases). Germline V gene sequence: CDR1 PRHDT, CDR2 FYEKMQ (reference sequence). V was cut by 4 bases and J by 2 bases, with 13 bases left in between. The CDR3 loop spans 15 amino acids. The entire variable domain, with the rest obtained from reference TRBV13 and TRBJ2-3, is as follows: AAGVIQSPRHLIKEKRETATLKCYPIPRHDTVYWYQQGPGQDPQFLISFYEKMQSDKGSIPDRFSAQQFSDYHSELNMSSLELGDSALYFCASSWGLVVTDTQYFGPGTRLTVL.

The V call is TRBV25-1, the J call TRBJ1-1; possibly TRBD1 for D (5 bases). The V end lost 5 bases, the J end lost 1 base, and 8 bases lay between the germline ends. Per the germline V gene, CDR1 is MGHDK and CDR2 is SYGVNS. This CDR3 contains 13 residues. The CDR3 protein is CASSWGWNTEAFF. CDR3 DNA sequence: TGTGCCAGCAGTTGGGGGTGGAACACTGAAGCTTTCTTT.

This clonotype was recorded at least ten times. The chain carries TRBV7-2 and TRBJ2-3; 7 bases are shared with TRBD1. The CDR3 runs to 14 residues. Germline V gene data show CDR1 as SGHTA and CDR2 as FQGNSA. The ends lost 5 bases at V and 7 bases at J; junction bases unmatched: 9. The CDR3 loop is CASSQTTGTNTQYF. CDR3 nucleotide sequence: TGTGCCAGCAGCCAGACGACAGGGACCAATACGCAGTATTTT. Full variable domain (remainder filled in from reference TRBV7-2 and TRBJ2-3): GAGVSQSPSNKVTEKGKDVELRCDPISGHTALYWYRQSLGQGLEFLIYFQGNSAPDKSGLPSDRFSAERTGGSVSTLTIQRTQQEDSAVYLCASSQTTGTNTQYFGPGTRLTVL.

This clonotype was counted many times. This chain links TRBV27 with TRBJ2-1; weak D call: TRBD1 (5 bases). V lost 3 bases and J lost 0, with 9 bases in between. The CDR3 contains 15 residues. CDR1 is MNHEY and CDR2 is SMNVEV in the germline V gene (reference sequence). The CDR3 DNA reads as TGTGCCAGCAGTTTTCAGGGAAGCTCCTACAATGAGCAGTTCTTC. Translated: CASSFQGSSYNEQFF.

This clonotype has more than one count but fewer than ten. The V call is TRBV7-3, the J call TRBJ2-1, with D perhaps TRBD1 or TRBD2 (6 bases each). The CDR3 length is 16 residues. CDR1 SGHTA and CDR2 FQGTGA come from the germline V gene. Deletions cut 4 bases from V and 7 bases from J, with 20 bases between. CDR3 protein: CASSSVSGAGWNEQFF. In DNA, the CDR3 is TGTGCCAGCAGCTCCGTCTCGGGGGCAGGTTGGAATGAGCAGTTCTTC.

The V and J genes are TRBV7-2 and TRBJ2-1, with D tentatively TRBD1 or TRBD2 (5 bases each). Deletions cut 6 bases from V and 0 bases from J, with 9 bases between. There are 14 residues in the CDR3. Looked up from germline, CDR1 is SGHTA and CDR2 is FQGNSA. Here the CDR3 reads CASRPGASYNEQFF. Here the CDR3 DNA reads TGTGCCAGCAGGCCCGGGGCCTCCTACAATGAGCAGTTCTTC.

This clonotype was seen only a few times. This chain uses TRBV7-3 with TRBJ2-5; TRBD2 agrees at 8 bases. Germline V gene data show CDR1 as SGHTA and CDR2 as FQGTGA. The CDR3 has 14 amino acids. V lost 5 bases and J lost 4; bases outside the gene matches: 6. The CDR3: CASSPNGGAETQYF. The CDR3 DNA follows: TGTGCCAGCAGCCCTAACGGGGGGGCAGAGACCCAGTACTTC.

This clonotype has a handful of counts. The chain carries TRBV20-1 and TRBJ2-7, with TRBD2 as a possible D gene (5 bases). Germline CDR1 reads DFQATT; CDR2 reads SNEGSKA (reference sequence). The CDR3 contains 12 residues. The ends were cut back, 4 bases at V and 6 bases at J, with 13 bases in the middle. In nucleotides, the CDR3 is TGCAGTGCTATGGCAGGTCGGGGCGAGCAGTACTTC. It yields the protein CSAMAGRGEQYF.

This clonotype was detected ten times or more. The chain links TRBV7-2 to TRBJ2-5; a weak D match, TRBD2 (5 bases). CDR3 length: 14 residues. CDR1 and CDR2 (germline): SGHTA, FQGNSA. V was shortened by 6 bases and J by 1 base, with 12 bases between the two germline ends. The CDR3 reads CASRKPGFQETQYF. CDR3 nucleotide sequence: TGTGCCAGCAGGAAGCCGGGATTCCAAGAGACCCAGTACTTC.

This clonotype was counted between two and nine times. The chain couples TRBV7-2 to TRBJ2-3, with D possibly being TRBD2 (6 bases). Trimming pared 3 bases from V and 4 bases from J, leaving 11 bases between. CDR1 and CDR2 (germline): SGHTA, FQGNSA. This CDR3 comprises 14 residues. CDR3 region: CASSFLGGPDTQYF. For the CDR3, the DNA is TGTGCCAGCAGCTTCCTGGGAGGCCCAGATACGCAGTATTTT.

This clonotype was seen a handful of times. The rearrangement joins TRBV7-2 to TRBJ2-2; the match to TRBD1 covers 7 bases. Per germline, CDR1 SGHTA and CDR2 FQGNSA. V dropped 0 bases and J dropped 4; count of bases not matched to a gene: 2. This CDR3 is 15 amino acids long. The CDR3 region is CASSLASGGTGELFF. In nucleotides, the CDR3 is TGTGCCAGCAGCTTAGCGTCAGGGGGCACCGGGGAGCTGTTTTTT.

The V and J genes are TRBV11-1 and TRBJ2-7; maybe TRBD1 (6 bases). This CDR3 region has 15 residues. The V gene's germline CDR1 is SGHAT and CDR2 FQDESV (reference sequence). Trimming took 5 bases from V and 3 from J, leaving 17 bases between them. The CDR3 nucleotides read TGTGCCAGCAGCGAATTCAGGGGAACTCACTACGAGCAGTACTTC. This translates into CASSEFRGTHYEQYF.

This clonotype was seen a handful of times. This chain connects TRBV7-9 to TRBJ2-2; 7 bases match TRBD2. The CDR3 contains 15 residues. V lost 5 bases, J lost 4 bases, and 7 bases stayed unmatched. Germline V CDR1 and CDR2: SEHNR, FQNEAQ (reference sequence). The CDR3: CASSRTGGGTGELFF. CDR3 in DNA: TGTGCCAGCAGCCGAACGGGAGGTGGCACCGGGGAGCTGTTTTTT.

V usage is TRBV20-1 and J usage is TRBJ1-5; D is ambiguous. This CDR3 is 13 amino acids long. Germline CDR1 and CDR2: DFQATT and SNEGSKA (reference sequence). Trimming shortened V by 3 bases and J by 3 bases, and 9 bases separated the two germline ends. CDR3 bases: TGCAGTGCTAGTCGGTCAGACAATCAGCCCCAGCATTTT. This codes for CSASRSDNQPQHF.

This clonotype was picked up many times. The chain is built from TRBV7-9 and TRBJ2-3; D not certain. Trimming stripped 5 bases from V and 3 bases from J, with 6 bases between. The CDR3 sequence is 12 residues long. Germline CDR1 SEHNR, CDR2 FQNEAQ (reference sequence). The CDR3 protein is CASSEQTDTQYF. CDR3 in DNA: TGTGCCAGCAGCGAACAAACAGATACGCAGTATTTT.